This T cell receptor (beta chain) was sequenced during a study of T cells expressing NK-cell markers. Study context: Sorted CD3+CD56+NKG2C+, CD3+CD56+NKG2C- and CD3+CD56-NKG2C+ T-cell subsets were beta-chain profiled.

5'RACE template switching built TCR beta cDNA with unique molecular identifiers. Using the 5' RACE reads, TCRdb records one entry per CDR3 protein without DNA. The sample yields about 460,000 distinct CDR3 sequences, of which the top ten take up about 1.5%. As to this clonotype: Its matching antigen is unknown.

Study-wide findings and caveats: Evidence did not settle whether expanded NKG2C+ T cell clones targeted HCMV.

The germline gives CDR1 DFQATT, CDR2 SNEGSKA (reference sequence). The CDR3 loop spans 14 amino acids. This chain joins TRBV20-1 and TRBJ2-1; the TRBD1 assignment by TCRdb is unverifiable without DNA. This receptor was identified in a woman between 50 and 59 years old in good health. Source material: blood T cells: a sorted CD56 or NKG2C T cell subset, CD4+ or CD8+ T cells, or bulk PBMC T cells (not recorded which). The CDR3: CSARELAAHNEQFF.